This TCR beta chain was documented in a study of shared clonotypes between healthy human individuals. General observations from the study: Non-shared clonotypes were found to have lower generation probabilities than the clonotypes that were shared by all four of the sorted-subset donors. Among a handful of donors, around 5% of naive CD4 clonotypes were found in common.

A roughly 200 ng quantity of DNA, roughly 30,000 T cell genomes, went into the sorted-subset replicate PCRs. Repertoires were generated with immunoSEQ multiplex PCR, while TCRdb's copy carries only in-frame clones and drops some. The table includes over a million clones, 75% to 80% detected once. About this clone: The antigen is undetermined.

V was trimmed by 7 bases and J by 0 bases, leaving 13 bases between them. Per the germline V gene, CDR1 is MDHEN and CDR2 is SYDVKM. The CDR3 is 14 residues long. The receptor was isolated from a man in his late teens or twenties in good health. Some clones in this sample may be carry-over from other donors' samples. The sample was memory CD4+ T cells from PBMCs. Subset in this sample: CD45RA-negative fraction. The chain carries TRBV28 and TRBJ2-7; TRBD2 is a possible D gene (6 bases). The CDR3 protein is CASTEGGASYEQYF. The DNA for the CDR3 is TGTGCCAGCACCGAAGGAGGGGCCTCCTACGAGCAGTACTTC.